The 8 T cell receptor beta chains listed next were all sequenced from one sample in a study of identical twins. Using its own MiXCR run on the 5' RACE reads, TCRdb lists one record per CDR3 protein. The data hold some 1,700,000 distinct CDR3 sequences, with 32% observed a single time. Sequenced: cord blood. The receptor source for this set is a newborn girl in good health.

About this clonotype itself: A read error may account for a junction end that differs from germline. The rearrangement joins TRBV20-1 to TRBJ2-7, with a tentative D call TRBD1 (5 bases). Per germline, CDR1 DFQATT and CDR2 SNEGSKA (reference sequence). The length of the CDR3 is 14 residues. The CDR3 nucleotides read TGCAGTGCTAGACTGGGATGGGGCTCCTACGAGCGGTACTTC. This translates into CSARLGWGSYERYF.

CDR3 in amino acids: CASSPSRLEGYEQYF. CDR3 DNA sequence: TGTGCCAGCAGCCCGTCCCGGCTAGAAGGTTACGAGCAGTACTTC. The genes are TRBV4-2 and TRBJ2-5; no clear D gene. Matching the DNA end better, TRBJ2-7 makes the J call doubtful. Per germline, CDR1 LGHNA and CDR2 YNFKEQ. The CDR3 has 15 residues.

About this clonotype itself: A much larger clonotype is one base distant, so this may be a read error. This rearrangement joins TRBV24-1 to TRBJ2-7; D may be TRBD1 (5 bases). This CDR3 contains 13 residues. The germline V and J ends were trimmed by 3 bases and 3 bases, with 8 bases remaining between them. From germline, CDR1 is KGHDR and CDR2 SFDVKD. The CDR3 spells CATSDMDNYEQYF. In DNA, the CDR3 is TGTGCCACCAGTGATATGGACAACTACGAGCAGTACTTC.

Concerning this clonotype: A much larger clone lies a single base off, so this may be a read error. The V call is TRBV12-3 or TRBV12-4, the J call TRBJ2-4; the D is unclear. The CDR3 is 15 amino acids. The ends were cut back, 4 bases at V and 4 bases at J, with 14 bases in the middle. CDR3 DNA: TGTGCCAGCAGTTCCAGTCGCAAGCATAAAAACATTCAGTACTTC. Its protein product is CASSSSRKHKNIQYF.

This clonotype has a count of ten or more. This chain links TRBV28 with TRBJ2-1, with D possibly being TRBD1 (5 bases). V lost 3 bases, J lost 7 bases, and 19 bases lay in between. Germline loops: CDR1 MDHEN, CDR2 SYDVKM. The CDR3 extends over 16 amino acids. CDR3 sequence (DNA): TGTGCCAGCAGTTTTGTAGTCCAGGGTCAAAGGAATGAGCAGTTCTTC. The encoded protein is CASSFVVQGQRNEQFF.

The CDR3 DNA reads as TGCAGTGCTAGAGAGACTGTGGATACGCAGTATTTT. The encoded protein is CSARETVDTQYF. The chain couples TRBV20-1 to TRBJ2-3, with unresolved D. There are 12 residues in the CDR3. Germline loops: CDR1 DFQATT, CDR2 SNEGSKA (reference sequence). Trimming removed 0 bases from V and 6 bases from J, with 7 bases in between.

This chain connects TRBV19 to TRBJ2-7; 12 bases line up with TRBD2. J was trimmed by 7 bases and V by 4 bases; bases with no gene match: 11. The CDR3 totals 16 residues. Germline V lookup: CDR1 LNHDA, CDR2 SQIVND (reference sequence). The CDR3 DNA reads as TGTGCCAGTAGTAGACAGGGACTAGCGGGCGCCAATGAGCAGTACTTC. Translation: CASSRQGLAGANEQYF.

This rearrangement joins TRBV12-3 or TRBV12-4 to TRBJ1-3; 7 bases are shared with TRBD1. The CDR3 spans 15 residues. The junction had 7 bases not matched to a gene; V was cut back by 4 bases and J by 4 bases. The CDR3 is CASSSTGTAGNTIYF. The CDR3 DNA reads as TGTGCCAGCAGTTCTACCGGGACAGCAGGAAACACCATATATTTT.